This TCR beta chain stems from a study of graft-versus-host responses after intestinal transplantation. Study-level background: Recipients across the board were started on anti-thymocyte globulin induction, then kept on tacrolimus and steroids for roughly 3 years.

Study-level findings and limits: Marrow from the recipient contained GvH clones, some of which had appeared first in ileum or blood.

Produced via immunoSEQ multiplex PCR; TCRdb's table is partial and in-frame only. The data contain over 75,000 clones, 85% to 95% of them singletons. As for this clone: Its antigen remains unknown.

The germline CDR1 and CDR2 sequences are SGHDT and YYEEEE. This CDR3 contains 17 residues. The J segment lost 3 bases and the V segment lost 0 bases, leaving 12 bases of the junction unmatched. V and J are TRBV5-6 and TRBJ2-7; 7 positions agree with TRBD1. The sample consisted of unstimulated CD8+ T cells sorted from spleen or lymph node cells, taken before transplant. This sequence originates from a human donor who was the organ donor for an intestinal transplant. CDR3 in amino acids: CASSLGTGYESNYEQYF. The CDR3 nucleotides are TGTGCCAGCAGCTTGGGGACAGGCTATGAGTCAAACTACGAGCAGTACTTC.